The 8 T cell receptor beta chains given below trace back to one sample, sequenced in a study of cytomegalovirus exposure and HLA in healthy donors. Primers for the PCR totalled 60 Vbeta and 13 Jbeta. This table comes from immunoSEQ multiplex PCR, and its TCRdb copy is limited to in-frame clones, with some not included. The profile shows about 190,000 clones, under 85% of them singletons. Sequenced material: PBMCs. The receptors derive from a man in his forties or fifties in good health and CMV-seronegative.

This chain connects TRBV18 to TRBJ2-1; D is undetermined. The CDR3 loop spans 14 amino acids. CDR1 and CDR2 (germline): KGHSH, LQKENI. The V gene lost 6 bases and the J gene lost 5 bases, with 14 bases spanning the gap. CDR3 in DNA: TGTGCCAGCTCCGCTGGTACTACTCACAATGAGCAGTTCTTC. Amino acids: CASSAGTTHNEQFF.

The rearrangement uses TRBV6-5 and TRBJ2-3, with a possible D match to TRBD1 (6 bases). Germline V gene lookup returns CDR1 MNHEY and CDR2 SVGAGI. V was shortened by 4 bases and J by 0 bases, with 14 bases between the two germline ends. The CDR3 is made up of 16 amino acids. The CDR3 region has the DNA TGTGCCAGCAGTTCATTTCAGGGGAGAAGCACAGATACGCAGTATTTT. Translation gives CASSSFQGRSTDTQYF.

This clone has only one observation. The chain couples TRBV12-5 to TRBJ2-7, with D possibly matching TRBD2 (5 bases). CDR3 size: 13 residues. V was trimmed by 3 bases and J by 3 bases, leaving 9 bases between them. Germline V gives CDR1 LGHNT, CDR2 FRNRAP. In DNA, the CDR3 is TGTGCTAGTGGTTTCGGGGATGACTACGAGCAGTACTTC. This sequence encodes CASGFGDDYEQYF.

V and J are TRBV28 and TRBJ2-1, with TRBD2 matching 12 bases. V was pared by 4 bases and J by 12 bases, with 1 base of the junction left unmatched. This CDR3 contains 12 residues. In germline, CDR1 is MDHEN, CDR2 SYDVKM. The CDR3 bases are TGTGCCAGCAGTTCGGGACTAGCGGGGCAGTTCTTC. Residues: CASSSGLAGQFF.

The V call is TRBV5-1, the J call TRBJ2-1, with 8 bases aligning to TRBD1. Losses at the gene ends were 4 bases for V and 6 bases for J; bases not matched to a gene: 9. Per germline, CDR1 SGHRS and CDR2 YFSETQ. The CDR3 loop spans 15 amino acids. The CDR3 nucleotides are TGCGCCAGCAGCCTGGGACAGGCAATGGTCAATGAGCAGTTCTTC. This sequence encodes CASSLGQAMVNEQFF.

V gene TRBV6-6 combines with J gene TRBJ2-5; D is uncertain. Germline V gives CDR1 MNHNY, CDR2 SVGAGI (reference sequence). This CDR3 contains 13 residues. V was trimmed by 7 bases and J by 5 bases, leaving 14 bases between them. CDR3 DNA: TGTGCCAGCATTGCTTCGGGTTCGGAGACCCAGTACTTC. Translating it yields CASIASGSETQYF.

V is TRBV6-6 and J is TRBJ2-4; unclear D gene. Trimming pared 7 bases from V and 1 base from J, leaving 11 bases between. The germline V gene has CDR1 MNHNY and CDR2 SVGAGI (reference sequence). The CDR3 is made up of 14 amino acids. The CDR3 DNA follows: TGTGCCAGCACCCCGACCGGGGCCAAAAACATTCAGTACTTC. Amino acids: CASTPTGAKNIQYF.

This chain links TRBV9 with TRBJ2-5; TRBD2 aligns across 11 bases. V lost 6 bases to trimming and J lost 6 bases; unmatched junction nucleotides: 7. The CDR3 extends over 14 amino acids. The germline V gene encodes CDR1 SGDLS and CDR2 YYNGEE. CDR3: CASTPVAGGKTQYF. As DNA, the CDR3 is TGTGCCAGCACTCCCGTAGCGGGAGGGAAGACCCAGTACTTC.